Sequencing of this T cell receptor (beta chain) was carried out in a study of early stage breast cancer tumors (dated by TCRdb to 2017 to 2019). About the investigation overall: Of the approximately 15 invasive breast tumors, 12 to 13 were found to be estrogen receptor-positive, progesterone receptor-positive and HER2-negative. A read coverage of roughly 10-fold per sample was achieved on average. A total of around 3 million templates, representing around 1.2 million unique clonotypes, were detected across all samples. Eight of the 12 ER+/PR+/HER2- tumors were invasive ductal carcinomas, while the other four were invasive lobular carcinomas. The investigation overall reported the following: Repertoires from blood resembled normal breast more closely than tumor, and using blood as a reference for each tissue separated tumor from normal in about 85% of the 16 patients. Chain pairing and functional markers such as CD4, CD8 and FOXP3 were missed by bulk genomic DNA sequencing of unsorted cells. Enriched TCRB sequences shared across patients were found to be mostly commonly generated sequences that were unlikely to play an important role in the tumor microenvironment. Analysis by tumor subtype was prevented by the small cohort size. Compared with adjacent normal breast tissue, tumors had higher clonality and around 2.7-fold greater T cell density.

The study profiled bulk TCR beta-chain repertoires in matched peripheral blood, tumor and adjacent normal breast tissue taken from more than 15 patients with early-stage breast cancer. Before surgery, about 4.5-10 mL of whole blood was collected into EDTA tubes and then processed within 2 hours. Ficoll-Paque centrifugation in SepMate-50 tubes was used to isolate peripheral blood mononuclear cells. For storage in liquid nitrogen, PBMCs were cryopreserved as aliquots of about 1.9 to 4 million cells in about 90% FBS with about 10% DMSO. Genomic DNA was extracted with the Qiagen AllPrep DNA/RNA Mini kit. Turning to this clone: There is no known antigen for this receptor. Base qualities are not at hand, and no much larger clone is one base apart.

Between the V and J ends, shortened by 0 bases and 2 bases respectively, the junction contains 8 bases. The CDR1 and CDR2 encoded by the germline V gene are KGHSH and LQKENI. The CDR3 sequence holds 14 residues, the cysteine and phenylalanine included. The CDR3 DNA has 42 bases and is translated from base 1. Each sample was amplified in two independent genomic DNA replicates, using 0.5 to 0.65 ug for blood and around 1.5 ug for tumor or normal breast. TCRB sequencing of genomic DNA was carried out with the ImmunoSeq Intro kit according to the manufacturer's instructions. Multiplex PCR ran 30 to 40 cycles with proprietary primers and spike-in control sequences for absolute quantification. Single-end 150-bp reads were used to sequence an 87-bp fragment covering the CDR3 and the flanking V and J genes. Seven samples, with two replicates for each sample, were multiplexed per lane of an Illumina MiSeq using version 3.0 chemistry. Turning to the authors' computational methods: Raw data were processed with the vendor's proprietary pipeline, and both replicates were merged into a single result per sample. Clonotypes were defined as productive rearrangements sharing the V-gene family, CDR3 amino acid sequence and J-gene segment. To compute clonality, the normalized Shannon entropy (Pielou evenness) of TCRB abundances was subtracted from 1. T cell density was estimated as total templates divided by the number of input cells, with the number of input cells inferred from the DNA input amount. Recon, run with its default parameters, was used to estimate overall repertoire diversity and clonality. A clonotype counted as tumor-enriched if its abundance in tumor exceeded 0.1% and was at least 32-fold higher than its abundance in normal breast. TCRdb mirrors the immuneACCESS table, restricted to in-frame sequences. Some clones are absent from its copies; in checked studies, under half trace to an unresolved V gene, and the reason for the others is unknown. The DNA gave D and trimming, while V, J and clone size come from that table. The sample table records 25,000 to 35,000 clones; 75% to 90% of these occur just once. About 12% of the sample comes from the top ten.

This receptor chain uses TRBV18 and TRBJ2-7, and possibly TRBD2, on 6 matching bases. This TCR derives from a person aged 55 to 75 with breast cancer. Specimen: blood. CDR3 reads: CASSPPSGAYEQYF. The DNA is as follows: TGTGCCAGCTCACCACCTAGCGGTGCCTACGAGCAGTACTTC.